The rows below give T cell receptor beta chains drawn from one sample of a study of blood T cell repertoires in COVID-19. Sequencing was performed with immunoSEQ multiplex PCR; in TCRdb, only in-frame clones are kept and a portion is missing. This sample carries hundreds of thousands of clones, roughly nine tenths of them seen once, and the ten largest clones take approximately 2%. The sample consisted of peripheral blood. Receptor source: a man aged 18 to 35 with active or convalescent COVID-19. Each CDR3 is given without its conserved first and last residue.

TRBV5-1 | ASSLIQGGLNEQF
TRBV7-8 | ASSREGQTTNYGYT
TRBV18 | ASSPVGTGGTDTQY
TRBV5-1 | ASSLGSGTRSTDTQY
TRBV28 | ASSLNPDSNSLVVDQPQH
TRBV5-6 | ASSPPQGEVAGNTIY
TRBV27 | ASSFGGGEETQY
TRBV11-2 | ASSKGEVTGSPLH
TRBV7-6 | ASSPFSGVGTEAF
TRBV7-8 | ASSPWGAGANVLT
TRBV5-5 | ASSAETGGGTGELF
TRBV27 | ASSSAGRFPGYT
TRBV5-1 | ASSLGLAGTASTDTQY
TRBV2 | ASSPRGSSGANVLT
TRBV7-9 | ASSQTTGLGTEAF
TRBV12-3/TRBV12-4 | ASRRTGERFEY
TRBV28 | ASRTRRTSGVDIQY
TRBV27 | ASSPGQYVMNTEAF
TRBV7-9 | ASHQGTGELF
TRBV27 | ASKASGYIIYEQY
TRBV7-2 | ASSLAGGGQPQH
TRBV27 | ASSYGRGYEQY
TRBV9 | ASSERGAVPSQETQY